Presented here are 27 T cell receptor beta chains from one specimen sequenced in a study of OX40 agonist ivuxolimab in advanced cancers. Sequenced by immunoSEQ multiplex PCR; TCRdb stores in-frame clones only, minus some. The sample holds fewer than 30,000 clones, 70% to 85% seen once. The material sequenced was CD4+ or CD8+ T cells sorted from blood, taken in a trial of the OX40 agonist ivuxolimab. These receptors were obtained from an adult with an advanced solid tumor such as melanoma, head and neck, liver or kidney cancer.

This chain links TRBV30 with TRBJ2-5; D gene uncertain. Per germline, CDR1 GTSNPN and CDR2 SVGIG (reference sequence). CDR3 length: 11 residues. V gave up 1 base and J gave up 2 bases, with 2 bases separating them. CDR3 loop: CAWSGQETQYF. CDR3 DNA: TGTGCCTGGAGTGGACAAGAGACCCAGTACTTC.

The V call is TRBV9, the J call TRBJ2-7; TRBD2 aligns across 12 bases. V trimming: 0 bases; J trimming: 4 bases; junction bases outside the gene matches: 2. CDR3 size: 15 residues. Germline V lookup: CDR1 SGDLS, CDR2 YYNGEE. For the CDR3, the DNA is TGTGCCAGCAGCGTAGACGGACTAGCGGGATACGAGCAGTACTTC. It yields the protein CASSVDGLAGYEQYF.

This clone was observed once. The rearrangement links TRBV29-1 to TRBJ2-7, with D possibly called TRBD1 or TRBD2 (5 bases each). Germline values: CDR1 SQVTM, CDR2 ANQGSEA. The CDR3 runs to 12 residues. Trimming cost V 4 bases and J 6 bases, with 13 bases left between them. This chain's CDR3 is CSVGGTEGEQYF. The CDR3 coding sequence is TGCAGCGTTGGAGGGACCGAGGGCGAGCAGTACTTC.

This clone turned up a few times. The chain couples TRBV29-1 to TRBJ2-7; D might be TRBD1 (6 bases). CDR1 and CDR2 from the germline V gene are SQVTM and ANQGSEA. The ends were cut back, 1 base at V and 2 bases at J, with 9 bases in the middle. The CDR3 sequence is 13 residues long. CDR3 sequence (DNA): TGCAGCGTTGAAGCGGGACAAGCCTACGAGCAGTACTTC. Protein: CSVEAGQAYEQYF.

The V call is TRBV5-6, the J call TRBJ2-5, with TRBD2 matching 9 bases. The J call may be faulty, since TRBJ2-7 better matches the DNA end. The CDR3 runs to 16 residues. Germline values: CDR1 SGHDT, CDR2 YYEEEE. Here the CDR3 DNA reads TGTGCCAGCAGCTACGCGACTAGCGGTTACTCCTACGAGCAGTACTTC. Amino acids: CASSYATSGYSYEQYF.

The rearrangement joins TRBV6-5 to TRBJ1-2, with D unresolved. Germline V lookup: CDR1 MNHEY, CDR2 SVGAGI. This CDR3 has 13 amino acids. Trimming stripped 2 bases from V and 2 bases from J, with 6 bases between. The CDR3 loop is CASSYNKNYGYTF. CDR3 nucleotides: TGTGCCAGCAGTTACAACAAGAACTATGGCTACACCTTC.

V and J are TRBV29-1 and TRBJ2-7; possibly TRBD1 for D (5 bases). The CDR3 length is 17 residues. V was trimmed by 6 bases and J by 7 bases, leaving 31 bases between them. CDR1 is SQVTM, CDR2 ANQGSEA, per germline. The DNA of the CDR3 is TGCAGCGTCTTCCTGGCGATTTACACCCAGGGAAGGGGAGAGCAGTACTTC. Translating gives CSVFLAIYTQGRGEQYF.

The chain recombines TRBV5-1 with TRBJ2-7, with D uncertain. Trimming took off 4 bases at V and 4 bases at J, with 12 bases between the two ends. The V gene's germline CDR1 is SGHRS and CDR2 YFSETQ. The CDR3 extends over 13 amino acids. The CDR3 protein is CASSLSASYEQYF. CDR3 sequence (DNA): TGCGCCAGCAGCCTATCCGCTTCGTACGAGCAGTACTTC.

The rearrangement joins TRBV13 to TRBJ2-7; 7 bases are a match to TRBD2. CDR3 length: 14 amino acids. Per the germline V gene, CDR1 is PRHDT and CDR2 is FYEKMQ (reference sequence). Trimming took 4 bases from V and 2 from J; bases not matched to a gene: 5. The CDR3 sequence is CASSSTGRAYEQYF. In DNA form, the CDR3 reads TGTGCCAGCAGCTCAACTGGGAGGGCCTACGAGCAGTACTTC.

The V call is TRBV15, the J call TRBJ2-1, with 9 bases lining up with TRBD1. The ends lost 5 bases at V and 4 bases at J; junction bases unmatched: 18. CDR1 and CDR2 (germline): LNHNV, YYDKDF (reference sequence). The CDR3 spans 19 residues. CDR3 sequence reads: CATSALSVATGQGYNEQFF. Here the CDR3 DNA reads TGTGCCACCAGCGCCCTGTCGGTTGCCACGGGACAGGGTTACAATGAGCAGTTCTTC.

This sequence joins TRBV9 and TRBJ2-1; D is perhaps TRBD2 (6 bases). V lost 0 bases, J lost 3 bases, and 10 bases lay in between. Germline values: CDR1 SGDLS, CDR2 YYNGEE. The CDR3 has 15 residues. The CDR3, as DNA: TGTGCCAGCAGCGTAGTCGGCGGGGTCTACAATGAGCAGTTCTTC. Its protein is CASSVVGGVYNEQFF. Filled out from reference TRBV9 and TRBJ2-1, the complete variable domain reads DSGVTQTPKHLITATGQRVTLRCSPRSGDLSVYWYQQSLDQGLQFLIQYYNGEERAKGNILERFSAQQFPDLHSELNLSSLELGDSALYFCASSVVGGVYNEQFFGPGTRLTVL.

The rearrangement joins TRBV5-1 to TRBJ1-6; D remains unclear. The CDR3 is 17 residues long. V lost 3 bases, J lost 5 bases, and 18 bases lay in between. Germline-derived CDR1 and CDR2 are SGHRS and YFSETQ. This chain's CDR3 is CASSYSVQGSNNSPLHF. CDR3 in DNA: TGCGCCAGCAGCTATTCGGTACAAGGGTCTAATAATTCACCCCTCCACTTT.

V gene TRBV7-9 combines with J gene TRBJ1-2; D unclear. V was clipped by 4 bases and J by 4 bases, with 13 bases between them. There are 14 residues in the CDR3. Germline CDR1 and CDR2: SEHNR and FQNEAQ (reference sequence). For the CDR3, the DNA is TGTGCCAGCAGCTCCAAAACAGAATTCTATGGCTACACCTTC. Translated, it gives CASSSKTEFYGYTF.

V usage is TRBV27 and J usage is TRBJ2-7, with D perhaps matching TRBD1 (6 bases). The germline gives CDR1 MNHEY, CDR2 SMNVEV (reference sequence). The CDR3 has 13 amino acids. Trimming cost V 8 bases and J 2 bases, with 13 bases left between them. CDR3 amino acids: CASPRAGAYEQYF. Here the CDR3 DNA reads TGTGCCAGCCCCCGTGCAGGGGCCTACGAGCAGTACTTC.

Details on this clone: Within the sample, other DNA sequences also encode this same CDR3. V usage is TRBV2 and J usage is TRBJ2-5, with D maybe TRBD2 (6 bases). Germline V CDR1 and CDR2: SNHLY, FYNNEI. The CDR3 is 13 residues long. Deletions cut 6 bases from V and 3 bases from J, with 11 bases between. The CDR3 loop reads CASRGRGEETQYF. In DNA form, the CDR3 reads TGTGCCAGCAGGGGGCGGGGAGAAGAGACCCAGTACTTC.

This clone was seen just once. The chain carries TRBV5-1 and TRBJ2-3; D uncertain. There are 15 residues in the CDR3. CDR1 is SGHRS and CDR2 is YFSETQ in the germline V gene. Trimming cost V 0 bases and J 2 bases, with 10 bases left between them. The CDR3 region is CASSLAKFFTDTQYF. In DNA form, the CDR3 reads TGCGCCAGCAGCTTGGCAAAGTTCTTCACAGATACGCAGTATTTT.

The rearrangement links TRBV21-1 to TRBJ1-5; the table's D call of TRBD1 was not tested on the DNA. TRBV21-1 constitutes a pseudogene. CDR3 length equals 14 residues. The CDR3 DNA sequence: TGTGCCAGCAGCAGGGGACAGGGTGGGCAGCCCCAGCATTTT. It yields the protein CASSRGQGGQPQHF.

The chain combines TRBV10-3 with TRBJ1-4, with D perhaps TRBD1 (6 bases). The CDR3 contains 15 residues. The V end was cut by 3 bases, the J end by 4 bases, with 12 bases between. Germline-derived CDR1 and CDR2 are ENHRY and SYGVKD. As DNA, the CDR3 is TGTGCCATCAGTGAACAGGCAGGGGTTAATGAAAAACTGTTTTTT. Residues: CAISEQAGVNEKLFF.

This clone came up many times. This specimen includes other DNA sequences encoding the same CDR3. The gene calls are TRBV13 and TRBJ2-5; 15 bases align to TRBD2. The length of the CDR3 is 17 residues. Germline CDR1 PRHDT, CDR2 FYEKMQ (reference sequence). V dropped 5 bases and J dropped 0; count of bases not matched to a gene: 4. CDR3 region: CASSPGLAGGNQETQYF. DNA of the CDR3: TGTGCCAGCAGCCCCGGACTAGCGGGGGGGAACCAAGAGACCCAGTACTTC. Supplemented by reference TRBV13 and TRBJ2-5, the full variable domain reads AAGVIQSPRHLIKEKRETATLKCYPIPRHDTVYWYQQGPGQDPQFLISFYEKMQSDKGSIPDRFSAQQFSDYHSELNMSSLELGDSALYFCASSPGLAGGNQETQYFGPGTRLLVL.

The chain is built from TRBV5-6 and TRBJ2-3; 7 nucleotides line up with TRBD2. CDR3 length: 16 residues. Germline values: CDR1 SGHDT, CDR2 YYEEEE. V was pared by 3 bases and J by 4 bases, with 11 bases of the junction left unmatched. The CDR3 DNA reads TGTGCCAGCAGCTCCTCCCAAAGCGGGATCCCAGATACGCAGTATTTT. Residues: CASSSSQSGIPDTQYF.

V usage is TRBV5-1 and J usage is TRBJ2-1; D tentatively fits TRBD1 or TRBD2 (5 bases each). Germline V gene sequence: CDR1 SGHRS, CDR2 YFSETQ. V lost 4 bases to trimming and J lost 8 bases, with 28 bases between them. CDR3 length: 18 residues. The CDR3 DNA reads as TGCGCCAGCAGCCCCCAAGAGGGCCGTATTAGTGGGGCCCATGAGCAGTTCTTC. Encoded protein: CASSPQEGRISGAHEQFF. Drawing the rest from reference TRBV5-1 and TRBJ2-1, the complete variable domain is KAGVTQTPRYLIKTRGQQVTLSCSPISGHRSVSWYQQTPGQGLQFLFEYFSETQRNKGNFPGRFSGRQFSNSRSEMNVSTLELGDSALYLCASSPQEGRISGAHEQFFGPGTRLTVL.

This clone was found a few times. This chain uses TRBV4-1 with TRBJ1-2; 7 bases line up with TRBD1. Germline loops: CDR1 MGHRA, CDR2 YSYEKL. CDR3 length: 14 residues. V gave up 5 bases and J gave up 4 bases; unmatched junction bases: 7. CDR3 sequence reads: CASSDRQGGYGYTF. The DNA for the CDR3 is TGCGCCAGCAGCGACCGACAGGGAGGCTATGGCTACACCTTC.

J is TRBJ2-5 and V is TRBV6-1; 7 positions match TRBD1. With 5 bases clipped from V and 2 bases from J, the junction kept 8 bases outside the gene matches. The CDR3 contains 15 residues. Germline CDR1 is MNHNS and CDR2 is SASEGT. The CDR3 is CASSPEMGQQETQYF. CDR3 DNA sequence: TGTGCCAGCAGTCCCGAAATGGGACAGCAAGAGACCCAGTACTTC.

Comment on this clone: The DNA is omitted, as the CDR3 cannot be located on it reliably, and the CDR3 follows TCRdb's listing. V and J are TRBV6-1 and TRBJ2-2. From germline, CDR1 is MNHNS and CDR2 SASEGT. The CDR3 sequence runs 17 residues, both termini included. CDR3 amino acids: CASSVVRDQIKPGSCFF.

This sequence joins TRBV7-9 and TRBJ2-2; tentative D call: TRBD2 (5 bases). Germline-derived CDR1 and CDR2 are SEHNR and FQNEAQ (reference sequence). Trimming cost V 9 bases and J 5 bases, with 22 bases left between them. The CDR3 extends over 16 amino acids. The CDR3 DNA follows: TGTGCCAGAGACTACTTAGCGCCAAGAAAAACCGGGGAGCTGTTTTTT. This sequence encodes CARDYLAPRKTGELFF.

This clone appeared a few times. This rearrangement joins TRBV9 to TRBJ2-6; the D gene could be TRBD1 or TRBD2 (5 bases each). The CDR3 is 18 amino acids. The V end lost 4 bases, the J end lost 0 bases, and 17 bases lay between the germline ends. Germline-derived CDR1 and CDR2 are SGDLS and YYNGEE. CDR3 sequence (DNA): TGTGCCAGCAGCCCTATCGGGGCTCCAAGCTCTGGGGCCAACGTCCTGACTTTC. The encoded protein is CASSPIGAPSSGANVLTF.

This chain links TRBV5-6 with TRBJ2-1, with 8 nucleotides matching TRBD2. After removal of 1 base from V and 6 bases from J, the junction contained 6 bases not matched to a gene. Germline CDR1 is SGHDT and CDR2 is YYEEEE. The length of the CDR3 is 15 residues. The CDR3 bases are TGTGCCAGCAGCTTGAGTCTAGCGGGTACCAATGAGCAGTTCTTC. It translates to CASSLSLAGTNEQFF.